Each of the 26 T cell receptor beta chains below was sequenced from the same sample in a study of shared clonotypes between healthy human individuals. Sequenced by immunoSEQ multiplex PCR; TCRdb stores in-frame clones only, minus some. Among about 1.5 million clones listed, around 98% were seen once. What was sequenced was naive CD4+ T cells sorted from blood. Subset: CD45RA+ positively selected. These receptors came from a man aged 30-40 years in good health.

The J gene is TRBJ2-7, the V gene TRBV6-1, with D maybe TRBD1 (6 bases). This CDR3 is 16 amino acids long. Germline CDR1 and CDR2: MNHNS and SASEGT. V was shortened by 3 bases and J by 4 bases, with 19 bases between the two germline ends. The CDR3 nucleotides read TGTGCCAGCAGTGACCGGATAGGAGTCCAGGGGTACGAGCAGTACTTC. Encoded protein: CASSDRIGVQGYEQYF.

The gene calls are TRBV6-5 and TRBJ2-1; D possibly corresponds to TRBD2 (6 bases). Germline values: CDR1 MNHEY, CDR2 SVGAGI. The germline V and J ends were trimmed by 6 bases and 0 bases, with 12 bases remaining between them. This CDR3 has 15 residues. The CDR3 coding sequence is TGTGCCAGCAGCCGGGACGGGAGCTCCTACAATGAGCAGTTCTTC. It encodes CASSRDGSSYNEQFF.

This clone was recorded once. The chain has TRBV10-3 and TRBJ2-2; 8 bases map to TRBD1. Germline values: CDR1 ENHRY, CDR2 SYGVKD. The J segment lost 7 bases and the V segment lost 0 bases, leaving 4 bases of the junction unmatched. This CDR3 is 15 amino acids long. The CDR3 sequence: CAISESQGGIGELFF. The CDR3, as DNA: TGTGCCATCAGTGAGTCACAGGGGGGAATCGGGGAGCTGTTTTTT.

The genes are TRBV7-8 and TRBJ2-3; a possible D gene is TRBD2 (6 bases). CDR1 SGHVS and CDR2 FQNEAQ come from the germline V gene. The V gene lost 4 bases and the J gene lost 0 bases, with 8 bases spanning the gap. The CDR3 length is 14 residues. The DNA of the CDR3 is TGTGCCAGCAGCTCCGGGACTAGCACAGATACGCAGTATTTT. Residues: CASSSGTSTDTQYF.

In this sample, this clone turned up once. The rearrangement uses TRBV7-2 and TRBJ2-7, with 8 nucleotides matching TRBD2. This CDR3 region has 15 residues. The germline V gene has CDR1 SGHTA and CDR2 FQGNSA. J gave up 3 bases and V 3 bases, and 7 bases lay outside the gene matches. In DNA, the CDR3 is TGTGCCAGCAGCTTTGCAGCGGGAGATATCTACGAGCAGTACTTC. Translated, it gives CASSFAAGDIYEQYF. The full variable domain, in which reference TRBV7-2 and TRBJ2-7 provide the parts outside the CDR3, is GAGVSQSPSNKVTEKGKDVELRCDPISGHTALYWYRQSLGQGLEFLIYFQGNSAPDKSGLPSDRFSAERTGGSVSTLTIQRTQQEDSAVYLCASSFAAGDIYEQYFGPGTRLTVT.

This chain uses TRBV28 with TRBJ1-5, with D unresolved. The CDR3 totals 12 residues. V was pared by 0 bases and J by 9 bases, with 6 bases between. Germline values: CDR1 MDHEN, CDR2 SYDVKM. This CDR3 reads CASSLWARPQHF. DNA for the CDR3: TGTGCCAGCAGTTTATGGGCTCGGCCCCAGCATTTT.

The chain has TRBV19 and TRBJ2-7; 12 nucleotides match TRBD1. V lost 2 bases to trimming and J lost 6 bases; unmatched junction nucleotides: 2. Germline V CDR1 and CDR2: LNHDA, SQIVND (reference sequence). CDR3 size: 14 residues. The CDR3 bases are TGTGCCAGTAGTATAAGGGACAGGGGGCGCGAGCAGTACTTC. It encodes CASSIRDRGREQYF.

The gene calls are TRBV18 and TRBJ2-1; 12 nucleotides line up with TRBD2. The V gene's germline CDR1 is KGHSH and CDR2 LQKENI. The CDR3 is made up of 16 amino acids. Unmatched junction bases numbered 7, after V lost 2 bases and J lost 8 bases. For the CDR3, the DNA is TGTGCCAGCTCACCAAAGACTAGCGGGAGTTTGGATGAGCAGTTCTTC. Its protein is CASSPKTSGSLDEQFF.

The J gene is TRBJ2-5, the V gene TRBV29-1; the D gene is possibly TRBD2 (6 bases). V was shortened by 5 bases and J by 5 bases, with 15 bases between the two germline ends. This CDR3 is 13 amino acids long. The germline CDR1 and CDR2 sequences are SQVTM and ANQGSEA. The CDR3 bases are TGCAGCGTTCGACTAGTTCTAGGGGAGACCCAGTACTTC. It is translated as CSVRLVLGETQYF. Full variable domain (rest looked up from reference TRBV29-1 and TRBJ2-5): SAVISQKPSRDICQRGTSLTIQCQVDSQVTMMFWYRQQPGQSLTLIATANQGSEATYESGFVIDKFPISRPNLTFSTLTVSNMSPEDSSIYLCSVRLVLGETQYFGPGTRLLVL.

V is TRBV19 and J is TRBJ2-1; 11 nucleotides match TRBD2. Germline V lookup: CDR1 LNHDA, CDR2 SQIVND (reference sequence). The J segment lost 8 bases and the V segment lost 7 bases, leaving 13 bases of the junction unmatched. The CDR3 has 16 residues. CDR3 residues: CASTPRLAGRAHEQFF. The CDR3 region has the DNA TGTGCCAGTACCCCCCGACTAGCGGGGAGGGCCCATGAGCAGTTCTTC. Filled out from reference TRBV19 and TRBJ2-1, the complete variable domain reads DGGITQSPKYLFRKEGQNVTLSCEQNLNHDAMYWYRQDPGQGLRLIYYSQIVNDFQKGDIAEGYSVSREKKESFPLTVTSAQKNPTAFYLCASTPRLAGRAHEQFFGPGTRLTVL.

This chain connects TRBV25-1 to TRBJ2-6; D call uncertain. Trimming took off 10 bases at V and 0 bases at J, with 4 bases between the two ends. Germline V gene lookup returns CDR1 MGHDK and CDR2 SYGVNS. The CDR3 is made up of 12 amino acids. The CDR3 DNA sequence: TGTGCCATCATCTCTGGGGCCAACGTCCTGACTTTC. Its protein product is CAIISGANVLTF.

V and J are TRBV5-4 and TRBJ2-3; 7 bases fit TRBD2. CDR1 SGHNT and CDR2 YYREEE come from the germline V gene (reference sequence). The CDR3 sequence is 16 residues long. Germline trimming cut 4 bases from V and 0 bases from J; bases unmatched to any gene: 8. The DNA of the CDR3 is TGTGCCAGCAGCCTGGGGGACTATACTAGCACAGATACGCAGTATTTT. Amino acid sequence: CASSLGDYTSTDTQYF.

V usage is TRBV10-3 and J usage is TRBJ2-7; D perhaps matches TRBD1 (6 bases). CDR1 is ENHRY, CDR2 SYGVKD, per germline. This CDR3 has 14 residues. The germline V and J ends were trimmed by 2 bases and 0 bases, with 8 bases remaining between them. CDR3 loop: CAISETGISYEQYF. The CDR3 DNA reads TGTGCCATCAGTGAGACAGGGATCTCCTACGAGCAGTACTTC.

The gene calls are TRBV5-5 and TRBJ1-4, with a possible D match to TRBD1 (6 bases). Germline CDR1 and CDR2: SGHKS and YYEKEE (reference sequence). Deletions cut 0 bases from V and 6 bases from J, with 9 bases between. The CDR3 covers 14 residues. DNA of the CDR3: TGTGCCAGCAGCTTGGAAAACAGGGATGAAAAACTGTTTTTT. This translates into CASSLENRDEKLFF.

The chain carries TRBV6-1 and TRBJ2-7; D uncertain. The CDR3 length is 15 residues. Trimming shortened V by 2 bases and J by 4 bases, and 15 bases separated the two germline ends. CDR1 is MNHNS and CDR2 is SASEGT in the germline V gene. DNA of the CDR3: TGTGCCAGCAGTGAATTCGGATGGCTCCCGTACGAGCAGTACTTC. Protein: CASSEFGWLPYEQYF.

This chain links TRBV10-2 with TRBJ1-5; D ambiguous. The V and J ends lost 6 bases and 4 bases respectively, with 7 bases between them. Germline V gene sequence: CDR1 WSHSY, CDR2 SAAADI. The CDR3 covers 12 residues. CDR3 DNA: TGCGCCAGCAGCGACACAAATCAGCCCCAGCATTTT. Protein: CASSDTNQPQHF.

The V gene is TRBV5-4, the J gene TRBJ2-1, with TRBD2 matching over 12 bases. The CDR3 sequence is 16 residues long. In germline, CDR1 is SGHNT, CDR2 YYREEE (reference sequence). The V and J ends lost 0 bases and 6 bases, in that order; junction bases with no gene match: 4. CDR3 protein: CASSLGSTSGSNEQFF. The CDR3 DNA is TGTGCCAGCAGCTTGGGCTCGACTAGCGGGAGCAATGAGCAGTTCTTC.

CDR3 protein: CASPGSTYEQYF. CDR3 coding DNA: TGTGCCAGCCCCGGCAGTACCTACGAGCAGTACTTC. V and J are TRBV6-1 and TRBJ2-7; D uncertain. Germline V CDR1 and CDR2: MNHNS, SASEGT. This CDR3 is 12 amino acids long. The V end was cut by 8 bases, the J end by 2 bases, with 10 bases between.

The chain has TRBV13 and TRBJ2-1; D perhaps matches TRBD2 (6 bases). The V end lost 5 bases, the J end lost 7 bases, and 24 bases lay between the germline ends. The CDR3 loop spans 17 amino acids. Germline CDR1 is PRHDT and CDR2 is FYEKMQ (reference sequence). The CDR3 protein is CASSRVSLAQVVNEQFF. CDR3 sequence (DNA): TGTGCCAGCAGCCGAGTATCCCTAGCGCAGGTTGTAAATGAGCAGTTCTTC.

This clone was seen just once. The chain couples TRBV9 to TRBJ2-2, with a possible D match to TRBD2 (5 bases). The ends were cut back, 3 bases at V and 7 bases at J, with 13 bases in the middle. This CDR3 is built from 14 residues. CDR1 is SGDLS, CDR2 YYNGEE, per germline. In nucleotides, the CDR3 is TGTGCCAGCAGCGGCGGACTTGTCAACGGGGAGCTGTTTTTT. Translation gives CASSGGLVNGELFF.

The CDR3, as DNA: TGTGCCAGCAGCAAACGAGACAATGAGCAGTTCTTC. This sequence encodes CASSKRDNEQFF. The rearrangement links TRBV7-9 to TRBJ2-1; D is unresolved. Germline values: CDR1 SEHNR, CDR2 FQNEAQ (reference sequence). The V end was cut by 5 bases, the J end by 5 bases, with 7 bases between. CDR3 length: 12 amino acids.

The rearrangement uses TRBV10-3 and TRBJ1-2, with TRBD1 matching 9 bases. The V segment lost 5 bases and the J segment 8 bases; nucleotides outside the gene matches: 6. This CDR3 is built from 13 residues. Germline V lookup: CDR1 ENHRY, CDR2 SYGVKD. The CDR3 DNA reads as TGTGCCATCAGTCCGGGACAGGGCATCGGCTACACCTTC. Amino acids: CAISPGQGIGYTF.

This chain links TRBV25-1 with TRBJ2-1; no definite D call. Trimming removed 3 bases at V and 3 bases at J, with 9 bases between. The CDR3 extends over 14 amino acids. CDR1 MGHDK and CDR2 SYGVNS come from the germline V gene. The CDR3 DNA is TGTGCCAGCAGTGATGTCAGAAACTACAATGAGCAGTTCTTC. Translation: CASSDVRNYNEQFF.

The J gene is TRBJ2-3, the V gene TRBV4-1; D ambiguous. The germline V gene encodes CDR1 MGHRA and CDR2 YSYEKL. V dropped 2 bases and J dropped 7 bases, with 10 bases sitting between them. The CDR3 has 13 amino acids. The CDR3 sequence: CASSQLFGNTQYF. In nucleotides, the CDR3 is TGCGCCAGCAGCCAATTATTCGGAAATACGCAGTATTTT.

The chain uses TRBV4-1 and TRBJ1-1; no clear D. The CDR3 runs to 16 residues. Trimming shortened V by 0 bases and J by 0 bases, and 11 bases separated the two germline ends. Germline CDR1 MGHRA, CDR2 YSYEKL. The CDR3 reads CASSQDQGSVNTEAFF. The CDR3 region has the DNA TGCGCCAGCAGCCAAGATCAAGGCAGCGTGAACACTGAAGCTTTCTTT.

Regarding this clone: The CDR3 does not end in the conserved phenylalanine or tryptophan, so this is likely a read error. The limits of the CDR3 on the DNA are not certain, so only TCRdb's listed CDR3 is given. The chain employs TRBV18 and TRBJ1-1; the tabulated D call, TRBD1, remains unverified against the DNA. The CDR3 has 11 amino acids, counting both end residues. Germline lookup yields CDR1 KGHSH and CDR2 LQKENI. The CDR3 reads CASSLADRVEV.